This passage covers 32 T cell receptor beta chains from one sample sequenced in a study of blood T cell repertoires in COVID-19. The protocol was immunoSEQ multiplex PCR, while the TCRdb copy is restricted to in-frame clones and leaves out a portion. The sample includes 95,000 to 150,000 clones, 80% to 90% of them seen just once. Sequenced sample: peripheral blood. Receptors were obtained from a man in his forties with acute or convalescent COVID-19.

The table lists this clone with a count of one. The V and J genes are TRBV19 and TRBJ1-5; D not resolved. The V gene lost 3 bases and the J gene lost 1 base, with 10 bases spanning the gap. Germline-derived CDR1 and CDR2 are LNHDA and SQIVND (reference sequence). The CDR3 sequence is 15 residues long. The CDR3 DNA reads TGTGCCAGTAGTATGAGGGAAATAAGCAATCAGCCCCAGCATTTT. It yields the protein CASSMREISNQPQHF. Full variable domain (outside the CDR3, taken from reference TRBV19 and TRBJ1-5): DGGITQSPKYLFRKEGQNVTLSCEQNLNHDAMYWYRQDPGQGLRLIYYSQIVNDFQKGDIAEGYSVSREKKESFPLTVTSAQKNPTAFYLCASSMREISNQPQHFGDGTRLSIL.

The chain couples TRBV19 to TRBJ1-1; D is perhaps TRBD1 (5 bases). V dropped 3 bases and J dropped 3 bases, with 11 bases sitting between them. Looked up from germline, CDR1 is LNHDA and CDR2 is SQIVND (reference sequence). This CDR3 spans 14 amino acids. The CDR3 sequence: CASSMRGGDTEAFF. The DNA of the CDR3 is TGTGCCAGTAGTATGCGGGGAGGGGACACTGAAGCTTTCTTT.

The CDR3 coding sequence is TGTGCCAGCAGCTCCGCTAGCGGGGGGACCCAAGAGACCCAGTACTTC. Amino acid sequence: CASSSASGGTQETQYF. The chain combines TRBV7-2 with TRBJ2-5; 11 nucleotides line up with TRBD2. J lost 1 base, V lost 4 bases, and 5 bases had no gene match. The CDR3 has 16 residues. Looked up from germline, CDR1 is SGHTA and CDR2 is FQGNSA.

V gene TRBV6-5 combines with J gene TRBJ2-1; 12 bases align to TRBD2. CDR3 length: 15 amino acids. V shed 5 bases, J shed 8 bases, and the junction held 7 bases outside the gene matches. Germline V CDR1 and CDR2: MNHEY, SVGAGI. The CDR3 sequence: CASSKTSGRSDEQFF. The CDR3, as DNA: TGTGCCAGCAGTAAGACTAGCGGGAGATCGGATGAGCAGTTCTTC.

This sequence joins TRBV5-4 and TRBJ1-2, with 9 bases identical to TRBD1. The V segment lost 2 bases and the J segment 7 bases; nucleotides outside the gene matches: 3. The CDR3 sequence is 13 residues long. CDR1 and CDR2 from the germline V gene are SGHNT and YYREEE (reference sequence). The CDR3 here is CASSLQGAGGYTF. Written as DNA, the CDR3 is TGTGCCAGCAGCTTACAGGGGGCAGGTGGCTACACCTTC.

The chain recombines TRBV6-6 with TRBJ1-2; D call uncertain. Germline-derived CDR1 and CDR2 are MNHNY and SVGAGI (reference sequence). The V and J ends lost 5 bases and 0 bases respectively, with 10 bases between them. This CDR3 comprises 14 residues. The DNA of the CDR3 is TGTGCCAGCAGTCCCTCCACAGCTAACTATGGCTACACCTTC. Translating gives CASSPSTANYGYTF.

The chain has TRBV13 and TRBJ2-7, with D possibly TRBD2 on 6 matching bases. Germline V gives CDR1 PRHDT, CDR2 FYEKMQ (reference sequence). The CDR3 spans 13 residues. V shed 5 bases and J shed 4 bases, with 12 bases lying between them. The CDR3 DNA sequence: TGTGCCAGCAGCCGAGGGCGGGGATACGAGCAGTACTTC. This sequence encodes CASSRGRGYEQYF.

The CDR3: CASSRVVGQGDQPQHF. As DNA, the CDR3 is TGTGCCAGCTCCCGGGTCGTGGGACAGGGGGATCAGCCCCAGCATTTT. The V gene is TRBV18, the J gene TRBJ1-5, with 11 bases identical to TRBD1. J gave up 5 bases and V 6 bases, and 9 bases lay outside the gene matches. CDR1 is KGHSH, CDR2 LQKENI, per germline. The CDR3 extends over 16 amino acids.

This clone appeared once. This chain uses TRBV3-1 (or the pseudogene TRBV3-2) with TRBJ2-1, with D perhaps TRBD2 (5 bases). V lost 4 bases and J 5 bases, leaving 12 bases between the germline ends. Germline values: CDR1 LGHDT, CDR2 YNNKEL (reference sequence). The CDR3 consists of 14 residues. CDR3 in amino acids: CASSPSGSNNEQFF. CDR3 DNA sequence: TGTGCCAGCAGCCCCAGCGGCAGCAACAATGAGCAGTTCTTC.

The chain combines TRBV12-3 or TRBV12-4 with TRBJ1-1; TRBD1 is a possible D gene (5 bases). Trimming cost V 3 bases and J 1 base, with 6 bases left between them. The CDR3 is 13 residues long. This CDR3 is CASSLTENTEAFF. DNA for the CDR3: TGTGCCAGCAGTTTGACAGAGAACACTGAAGCTTTCTTT.

The rearrangement joins TRBV5-1 to TRBJ1-6; the match to TRBD1 covers 12 bases. This CDR3 is built from 17 residues. Germline V gene data show CDR1 as SGHRS and CDR2 as YFSETQ. J gave up 5 bases and V 0 bases, and 3 bases lay outside the gene matches. The DNA for the CDR3 is TGCGCCAGCAGCTTGGGGGGACAGGGGGCGAATAATTCACCCCTCCACTTT. This encodes CASSLGGQGANNSPLHF.

V is TRBV7-2 and J is TRBJ1-1; D is ambiguous. V was shortened by 5 bases and J by 4 bases, with 17 bases between the two germline ends. In germline, CDR1 is SGHTA, CDR2 FQGNSA. This CDR3 has 15 residues. The CDR3 nucleotides read TGTGCCAGCAGCATAACGGGGATGGCGAGCACTGAAGCTTTCTTT. Its translation is CASSITGMASTEAFF.

The chain joins TRBV24-1 to TRBJ2-5; the match to TRBD1 covers 7 bases. This CDR3 spans 15 amino acids. Germline V lookup: CDR1 KGHDR, CDR2 SFDVKD. The ends lost 3 bases at V and 2 bases at J; junction bases unmatched: 5. The CDR3 DNA reads as TGTGCCACCAGTGATACTAGGACAGGACAAGAGACCCAGTACTTC. Translated, it gives CATSDTRTGQETQYF.

This clone occurred once. This rearrangement joins TRBV7-9 to TRBJ1-2; D is unresolved. V was cut by 5 bases and J by 5 bases, with 15 bases left in between. Germline V gene data show CDR1 as SEHNR and CDR2 as FQNEAQ (reference sequence). The CDR3 sequence is 14 residues long. As DNA, the CDR3 is TGTGCCAGCAGCCTACGTGAGGCTCGGTATGGCTACACCTTC. Protein: CASSLREARYGYTF.

This sequence joins TRBV19 and TRBJ2-7, with 7 bases identical to TRBD1. V lost 3 bases and J lost 4; bases outside the gene matches: 3. From germline, CDR1 is LNHDA and CDR2 SQIVND (reference sequence). The CDR3 sequence is 13 residues long. The CDR3 is CASSIGTDYEQYF. The CDR3 coding sequence is TGTGCCAGTAGTATTGGGACAGATTACGAGCAGTACTTC.

This chain joins TRBV15 and TRBJ1-2; perhaps TRBD1 as D (6 bases). Trimming stripped 0 bases from V and 8 bases from J, with 7 bases between. The CDR3 contains 12 residues. CDR1 is LNHNV, CDR2 YYDKDF, per germline (reference sequence). The CDR3 DNA reads as TGTGCCACCAGCAGAGACACAGGGGGCTACACCTTC. This codes for CATSRDTGGYTF.

This chain links TRBV7-8 with TRBJ1-6; D is ambiguous. The germline V gene encodes CDR1 SGHVS and CDR2 FQNEAQ. With 1 base removed from V and 7 bases from J, the gap between germline ends came to 8 bases. The CDR3 has 14 residues. Here the CDR3 DNA reads TGTGCCAGCAGCTTAGTGGTCGGGAATTCACCCCTCCACTTT. The encoded protein is CASSLVVGNSPLHF. The variable domain in full, completed from reference TRBV7-8 and TRBJ1-6, reads GAGVSQSPRYKVAKRGQDVALRCDPISGHVSLFWYQQALGQGPEFLTYFQNEAQLDKSGLPSDRFFAERPEGSVSTLKIQRTQQEDSAVYLCASSLVVGNSPLHFGNGTRLTVT.

V gene TRBV6-5 combines with J gene TRBJ1-6; 9 nucleotides agree with TRBD1. CDR1 is MNHEY and CDR2 is SVGAGI in the germline V gene. The ends lost 5 bases at V and 14 bases at J; junction bases unmatched: 10. The CDR3 has 14 residues. In nucleotides, the CDR3 is TGTGCCAGCAGTAACCGGGACAGGGCTATGTCCCTCCACTTT. Amino acids: CASSNRDRAMSLHF.

This chain uses TRBV19 with TRBJ2-7; 8 positions match TRBD2. The J segment lost 2 bases and the V segment lost 7 bases, leaving 4 bases of the junction unmatched. This CDR3 comprises 13 residues. Germline-derived CDR1 and CDR2 are LNHDA and SQIVND (reference sequence). The CDR3 loop is CASKNSGTYEQYF. As DNA, the CDR3 is TGTGCCAGTAAAAATAGCGGGACCTACGAGCAGTACTTC.

The chain has TRBV2 and TRBJ1-2; weak D call: TRBD1 (5 bases). Germline values: CDR1 SNHLY, CDR2 FYNNEI. The CDR3 loop spans 13 amino acids. V shed 3 bases and J shed 3 bases, with 8 bases lying between them. The CDR3 loop is CASSDGGYYGYTF. The DNA of the CDR3 is TGTGCCAGCAGTGACGGGGGTTACTATGGCTACACCTTC.

The gene calls are TRBV29-1 and TRBJ2-3; TRBD1 agrees at 8 bases. V shed 6 bases, J shed 4 bases, and the junction held 6 bases outside the gene matches. This CDR3 spans 13 amino acids. The germline gives CDR1 SQVTM, CDR2 ANQGSEA. As DNA, the CDR3 is TGCAGCGTCGCAGGGGGCTCGTCAGATACGCAGTATTTT. The encoded protein is CSVAGGSSDTQYF.

The chain couples TRBV7-8 to TRBJ2-1, with 7 bases lining up with TRBD2. The CDR3 covers 18 residues. Losses at the gene ends were 3 bases for V and 5 bases for J; bases not matched to a gene: 16. Germline V CDR1 and CDR2: SGHVS, FQNEAQ. The CDR3: CASSLGRLAASRDNEQFF. The CDR3 DNA reads as TGTGCCAGCAGCTTGGGGAGGCTAGCGGCCTCAAGGGACAATGAGCAGTTCTTC.

The rearrangement joins TRBV2 to TRBJ2-1, with TRBD1 identical over 8 bases. The J segment lost 3 bases and the V segment lost 6 bases, leaving 7 bases of the junction unmatched. Germline lookup yields CDR1 SNHLY and CDR2 FYNNEI. The CDR3 is 15 amino acids. The CDR3: CASRAGTGDYNEQFF. For the CDR3, the DNA is TGTGCCAGCAGGGCCGGGACAGGTGACTACAATGAGCAGTTCTTC.

This chain joins TRBV5-6 and TRBJ2-5; 7 positions agree with TRBD2. Trimming took 2 bases from V and 5 from J; bases not matched to a gene: 15. The length of the CDR3 is 17 residues. Germline CDR1 is SGHDT and CDR2 is YYEEEE. CDR3 sequence (DNA): TGTGCCAGCAGCTTTGGGAAGAGTGCGGGAGCTTCGGAGACCCAGTACTTC. The encoded protein is CASSFGKSAGASETQYF.

This chain links TRBV19 with TRBJ2-3, with D maybe TRBD1 (5 bases). This CDR3 has 15 amino acids. V lost 3 bases to trimming and J lost 2 bases, with 12 bases between them. Germline CDR1 and CDR2: LNHDA and SQIVND (reference sequence). This CDR3 is CASSILGDNTDTQYF. CDR3 DNA sequence: TGTGCCAGTAGTATCTTAGGGGATAACACAGATACGCAGTATTTT.

V usage is TRBV25-1 and J usage is TRBJ1-2, with D perhaps matching TRBD1 (5 bases). Germline CDR1 MGHDK, CDR2 SYGVNS. The CDR3 covers 15 residues. The germline V and J ends were trimmed by 2 bases and 4 bases, with 14 bases remaining between them. This CDR3 is CASSEVVSQGYGYTF. In DNA, the CDR3 is TGTGCCAGCAGTGAAGTCGTGTCCCAGGGCTATGGCTACACCTTC.

The chain employs TRBV5-4 and TRBJ1-1, with 10 bases fitting TRBD1. With V trimmed by 4 bases and J by 8 bases, 2 bases remained unmatched. Per germline, CDR1 SGHNT and CDR2 YYREEE (reference sequence). This CDR3 contains 12 residues. The CDR3 here is CASSPTGGEAFF. CDR3 sequence (DNA): TGTGCCAGCAGCCCGACAGGGGGCGAAGCTTTCTTT.

The DNA of the CDR3 is TGTGCCAGCGGGACAGGGCGGCAAGAGACCCAGTACTTC. Translated, it gives CASGTGRQETQYF. This chain connects TRBV11-2 to TRBJ2-5; TRBD1 agrees at 9 bases. The CDR3 consists of 13 residues. Germline CDR1 reads SGHAT; CDR2 reads FQNNGV. With V trimmed by 8 bases and J by 2 bases, 3 bases remained unmatched.

This clone occurred once. The chain recombines TRBV7-2 with TRBJ1-4, with D possibly TRBD1 on 6 matching bases. CDR1 is SGHTA and CDR2 is FQGNSA in the germline V gene. The CDR3 runs 15 residues. Trimming removed 5 bases from V and 8 bases from J, with 18 bases in between. The CDR3 DNA follows: TGTGCCAGCAGCCTACTGGGAGCAGGGGAAGAAAAACTGTTTTTT. This sequence encodes CASSLLGAGEEKLFF.

This chain uses TRBV5-4 with TRBJ2-1; the D gene is possibly TRBD1 (5 bases). This CDR3 is built from 16 residues. CDR1 SGHNT and CDR2 YYREEE come from the germline V gene (reference sequence). Trimming shortened V by 4 bases and J by 0 bases, and 14 bases separated the two germline ends. The DNA of the CDR3 is TGTGCCAGCAGCCCCGCGTCAGGGTCCTCCTACAATGAGCAGTTCTTC. Its protein product is CASSPASGSSYNEQFF. The full variable domain, its missing parts supplied by reference TRBV5-4 and TRBJ2-1, is ETGVTQSPTHLIKTRGQQVTLRCSSQSGHNTVSWYQQALGQGPQFIFQYYREEENGRGNFPPRFSGLQFPNYSSELNVNALELDDSALYLCASSPASGSSYNEQFFGPGTRLTVL.

This rearrangement joins TRBV7-2 to TRBJ1-3; D is uncertain. V lost 4 bases, J lost 0 bases, and 10 bases lay in between. The CDR3 runs to 15 residues. Germline values: CDR1 SGHTA, CDR2 FQGNSA. The CDR3 reads CASSYGLGSGNTIYF. The DNA of the CDR3 is TGTGCCAGCAGCTACGGGTTGGGCTCTGGAAACACCATATATTTT.

This chain links TRBV24-1 with TRBJ2-1; D possibly corresponds to TRBD1 (5 bases). Per the germline V gene, CDR1 is KGHDR and CDR2 is SFDVKD. This CDR3 spans 12 amino acids. V lost 10 bases to trimming and J lost 4 bases, with 10 bases between them. In DNA form, the CDR3 reads TGTGCCACAAGGGGCCTTTACAATGAGCAGTTCTTC. Translating gives CATRGLYNEQFF.